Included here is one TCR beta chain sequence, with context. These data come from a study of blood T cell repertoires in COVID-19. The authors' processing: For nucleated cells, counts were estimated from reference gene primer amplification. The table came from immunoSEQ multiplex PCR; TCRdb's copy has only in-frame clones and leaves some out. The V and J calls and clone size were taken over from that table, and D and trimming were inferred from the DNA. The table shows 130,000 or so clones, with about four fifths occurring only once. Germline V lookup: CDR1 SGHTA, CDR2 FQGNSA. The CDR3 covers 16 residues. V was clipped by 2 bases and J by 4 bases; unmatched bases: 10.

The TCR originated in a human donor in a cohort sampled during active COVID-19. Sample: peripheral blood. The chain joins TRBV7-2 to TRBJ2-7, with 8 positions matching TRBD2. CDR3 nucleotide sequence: TGTGCCAGCAGCTTATCGCCCAGCGGGGGTTATTACGAGCAGTACTTC. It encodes CASSLSPSGGYYEQYF. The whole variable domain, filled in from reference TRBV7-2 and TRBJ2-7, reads GAGVSQSPSNKVTEKGKDVELRCDPISGHTALYWYRQSLGQGLEFLIYFQGNSAPDKSGLPSDRFSAERTGGSVSTLTIQRTQQEDSAVYLCASSLSPSGGYYEQYFGPGTRLTVT.